The rows below give T cell receptor beta chains drawn from one sample of a study of T cell responses to AZD1222 COVID-19 vaccine. Produced via immunoSEQ multiplex PCR; TCRdb's table is partial and in-frame only. Found here are about 160,000 clones, about 89% of them singletons; the top ten hold under 2.5%. Sequences were derived from peripheral blood, sampled on day 0 of AZD1222 vaccination. The receptor set was obtained from an adult in good health. The conserved cysteine and the conserved F or W are not part of the CDR3 here. A D gene is named only where the DNA matches it firmly.

j_call | v_call | d_call | cdr3_aa
TRBJ2-5 | TRBV5-6 | NA | ASSSPYRWLQETQY
TRBJ2-2 | TRBV27 | NA | ASSLSTVLARELF
TRBJ1-3 | TRBV9 | NA | ASSDLPGGSGNTIY
TRBJ1-2 | TRBV19 | NA | ASYSLRPNYGYT
TRBJ2-7 | TRBV6-2/TRBV6-3 | NA | ASSYSIQGTYEQY
TRBJ2-7 | TRBV5-4 | NA | ASSYRGRSYEQY
TRBJ2-4 | TRBV19 | NA | ASCPSGGSDIQY
TRBJ2-5 | TRBV9 | NA | ASSASGQETQY
TRBJ2-7 | TRBV10-2 | TRBD1 | AIKGQGVEQY
TRBJ1-6 | TRBV14 | NA | ASSQVGGVSPLH
TRBJ1-5 | TRBV28 | NA | ASSLSLVGGGQPQH
TRBJ1-1 | TRBV2 | NA | ASSVHGQNTEAF
TRBJ1-6 | TRBV6-5 | NA | ASSYEQGGSPLH
TRBJ1-1 | TRBV19 | NA | ASSQGNENTEAF
TRBJ2-1 | TRBV7-8 | NA | ASSRGTESYNEQF
TRBJ2-2 | TRBV6-2/TRBV6-3 | NA | ASSYSGWAARELF
TRBJ2-2 | TRBV6-6 | TRBD1 | ASSRTGVAGELF
TRBJ1-1 | TRBV18 | NA | ASSPGPIMNTEAF
TRBJ2-2 | TRBV15 | TRBD2 | ATSGGLKYTGELF
TRBJ1-2 | TRBV30 | TRBD1 | ACPGQTGGNYGYT
TRBJ2-1 | TRBV7-2 | NA | ASSSGPSSYNEQF
TRBJ1-1 | TRBV10-1 | NA | ASSESGKNEAF
TRBJ1-1 | TRBV5-1 | NA | ASSQEVDTEAF
TRBJ2-1 | TRBV30 | NA | AWSSPRPPADPF
TRBJ2-3 | TRBV9 | NA | ASSVDRALTDTQY
TRBJ1-2 | TRBV30 | NA | AWQEVSYGYT
TRBJ1-5 | TRBV3-1/TRBV3-2 | NA | ASSQDTVGSQPQH
TRBJ1-1 | TRBV7-2 | NA | ASSLFQGFTEAF
TRBJ1-2 | TRBV5-6 | NA | ASSLVQDSRGGYT